The sequence of this T cell receptor (beta chain) was determined in a study of CD8 T cells in ankylosing spondylitis. Findings of the study overall: Certain motif variants had earlier been reported in reactive arthritis synovial fluid and blood. Disease-associated clones were CD8+ and fairly uncommon in peripheral blood. What seemed typical of ankylosing spondylitis blood was a TCR beta motif built from fewer than ten highly homologous variants. Matched synovial fluid from ankylosing spondylitis patients was reported to be enriched for disease-linked clones.

Points on this clonotype: Its specificity is not known.

The CDR3 runs to 17 residues. V shed 4 bases, J shed 1 base, and the junction held 10 bases outside the gene matches. Germline loops: CDR1 LGHDT, CDR2 YNNKEL (reference sequence). The authors made TCR beta libraries by quantitative 5'-RACE with molecular barcodes. Via MiXCR, TCRdb re-called the 5' RACE reads, giving one row per CDR3 protein. Among about 460,000 distinct CDR3 sequences, roughly 5% were seen once, and the ten largest hold 3% to 4%. The sample taken for sequencing was blood, either unsorted or a sorted T cell fraction (not recorded which). This TCR derives from a male donor with ankylosing spondylitis. V is TRBV3-1 and J is TRBJ1-2, with 9 bases aligning to TRBD1. This chain's CDR3 is CASSPGQGRLLNYGYTF. The DNA of the CDR3 is TGTGCCAGCAGCCCGGGACAGGGAAGACTTCTTAACTATGGCTACACCTTC.